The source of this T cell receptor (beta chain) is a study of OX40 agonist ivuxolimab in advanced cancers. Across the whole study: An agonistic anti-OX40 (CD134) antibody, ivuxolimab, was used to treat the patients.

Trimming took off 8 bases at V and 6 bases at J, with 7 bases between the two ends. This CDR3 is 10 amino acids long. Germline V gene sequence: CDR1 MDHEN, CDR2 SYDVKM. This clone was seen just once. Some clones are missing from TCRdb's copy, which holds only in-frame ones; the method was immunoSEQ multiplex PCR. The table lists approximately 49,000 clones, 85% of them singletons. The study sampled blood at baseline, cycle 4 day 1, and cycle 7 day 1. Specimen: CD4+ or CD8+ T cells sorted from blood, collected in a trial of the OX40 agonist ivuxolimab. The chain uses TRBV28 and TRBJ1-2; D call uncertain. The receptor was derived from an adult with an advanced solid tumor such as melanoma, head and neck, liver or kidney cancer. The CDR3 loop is CASERNGYTF. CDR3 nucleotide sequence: TGTGCCAGCGAAAGAAATGGCTACACCTTC.